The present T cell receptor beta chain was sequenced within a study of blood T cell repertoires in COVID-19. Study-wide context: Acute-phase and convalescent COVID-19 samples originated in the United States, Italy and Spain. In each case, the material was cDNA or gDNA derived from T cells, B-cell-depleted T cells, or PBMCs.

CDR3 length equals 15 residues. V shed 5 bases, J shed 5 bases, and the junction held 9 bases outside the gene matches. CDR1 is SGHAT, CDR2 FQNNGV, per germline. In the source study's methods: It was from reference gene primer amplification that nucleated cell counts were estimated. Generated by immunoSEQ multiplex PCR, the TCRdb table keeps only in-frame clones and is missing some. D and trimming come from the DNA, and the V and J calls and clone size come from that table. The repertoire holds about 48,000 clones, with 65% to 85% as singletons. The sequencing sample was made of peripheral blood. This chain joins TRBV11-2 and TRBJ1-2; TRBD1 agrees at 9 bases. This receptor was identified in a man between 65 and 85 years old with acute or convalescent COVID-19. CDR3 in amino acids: CASSIGTGIIYGYTF. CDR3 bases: TGTGCCAGCAGCATAGGGACAGGGATAATTTATGGCTACACCTTC.